Below, 12 T cell receptor beta chains from the same sample are listed, as sequenced in a study of T cells in Graves' hyperthyroidism and ophthalmopathy. It was RNA transcripts that yielded the amplified TCR beta CDR3 regions. During a first-round RT-PCR of the TCR CDR3, the HTBI primer set was used. TCRdb independently ran MiXCR on the multiplex PCR reads; one entry per CDR3 protein. The sample yields some 370,000 distinct CDR3 sequences, about an eighth seen once. Sequencing input: blood. These receptors were collected from a man aged 50 to 59 with Graves' ophthalmopathy.

The chain employs TRBV12-3 or TRBV12-4 and TRBJ2-3; 7 positions agree with TRBD2. The CDR3 consists of 19 residues. J gave up 2 bases and V 3 bases, and 17 bases lay outside the gene matches. DNA of the CDR3: TGTGCCAGCAGTTTGCCCGCCCTAGCGGACAAAACTCTCACAGATACGCAGTATTTT. As protein: CASSLPALADKTLTDTQYF.

This clonotype has at least ten counts. V gene TRBV28 combines with J gene TRBJ2-7, with D perhaps matching TRBD1 or TRBD2 (5 bases each). Per the germline V gene, CDR1 is MDHEN and CDR2 is SYDVKM. This CDR3 comprises 15 residues. V lost 8 bases and J 0 bases, leaving 17 bases between the germline ends. The CDR3, as DNA: TGTGCCAGCTGCAGTTCAGGGACCGGCTCCTACGAGCAGTACTTC. It yields the protein CASCSSGTGSYEQYF.

This clonotype showed up many times. V is TRBV28 and J is TRBJ1-1; D gene uncertain. Trimming pared 6 bases from V and 2 bases from J, leaving 16 bases between. The germline CDR1 and CDR2 sequences are MDHEN and SYDVKM. The CDR3 is made up of 15 amino acids. The CDR3 region has the DNA TGTGCCAGCAGATCCCCTACGGGAGTTAACACTGAAGCTTTCTTT. As protein: CASRSPTGVNTEAFF.

The V call is TRBV18, the J call TRBJ2-1; 12 positions match TRBD2. V shed 0 bases and J 9 bases; nucleotides not matched to a gene: 3. This CDR3 spans 15 amino acids. Germline CDR1 and CDR2: KGHSH and LQKENI. The CDR3 coding sequence is TGTGCCAGCTCACCACCTTCTAGCGGGAGGGGTGAGCAGTTCTTC. Amino acids: CASSPPSSGRGEQFF.

This clonotype occurred many times. The V call is TRBV28, the J call TRBJ2-3; 8 bases line up with TRBD1. The CDR3 covers 13 residues. Looked up from germline, CDR1 is MDHEN and CDR2 is SYDVKM. J gave up 1 base and V 7 bases, and 1 base lay outside the gene matches. The CDR3 loop reads CASTGGGTDTQYF. CDR3 nucleotide sequence: TGTGCCAGCACAGGGGGCGGCACAGATACGCAGTATTTT. Full variable domain (remainder filled in from reference TRBV28 and TRBJ2-3): DVKVTQSSRYLVKRTGEKVFLECVQDMDHENMFWYRQDPGLGLRLIYFSYDVKMKEKGDIPEGYSVSREKKERFSLILESASTNQTSMYLCASTGGGTDTQYFGPGTRLTVL.

In this sample, this clonotype turned up many times. The rearrangement links TRBV20-1 to TRBJ1-2, with a tentative D call TRBD1 (5 bases). The germline V gene has CDR1 DFQATT and CDR2 SNEGSKA (reference sequence). Trimming took off 2 bases at V and 3 bases at J, with 13 bases between the two ends. The CDR3 spans 14 residues. The DNA for the CDR3 is TGCAGTGCTAGATTTGGGGGGAACGACTATGGCTACACCTTC. Residues: CSARFGGNDYGYTF.

This clonotype was found a few times. The V and J genes are TRBV7-2 and TRBJ1-3, with TRBD1 matching over 9 bases. CDR1 SGHTA and CDR2 FQGNSA come from the germline V gene. CDR3 length: 15 amino acids. V lost 2 bases and J lost 3; bases outside the gene matches: 2. The chain's CDR3 is CASSLRTGVGNTIYF. DNA of the CDR3: TGTGCCAGCAGCTTAAGGACAGGGGTTGGAAACACCATATATTTT.

This clonotype was recorded a few times. V is TRBV2 and J is TRBJ2-1; perhaps TRBD1 as D (6 bases). The CDR3 length is 14 residues. Deletions cut 6 bases from V and 14 bases from J, with 23 bases between. Per germline, CDR1 SNHLY and CDR2 FYNNEI. This chain's CDR3 is CASRSRTEVSKEFF. CDR3 sequence (DNA): TGTGCCAGCAGATCTAGGACAGAAGTGTCAAAAGAGTTCTTC.

The chain uses TRBV5-5 and TRBJ2-3; D possibly matches TRBD1 or TRBD2 (6 bases each). Germline CDR1 reads SGHKS; CDR2 reads YYEKEE (reference sequence). The CDR3 has 15 amino acids. V lost 2 bases to trimming and J lost 4 bases, with 14 bases between them. The chain's CDR3 is CASSLEGGLADTQYF. Here the CDR3 DNA reads TGTGCCAGCAGCTTAGAAGGGGGGCTGGCAGATACGCAGTATTTT.

The chain has TRBV20-1 and TRBJ1-3; TRBD1 aligns across 12 bases. Per germline, CDR1 DFQATT and CDR2 SNEGSKA (reference sequence). The CDR3 spans 18 residues. V gave up 1 base and J gave up 4 bases; unmatched junction bases: 11. CDR3 protein: CSARGGEGTGGSGNTIYF. As DNA, the CDR3 is TGCAGTGCTAGAGGGGGTGAAGGGACAGGGGGCTCGGGAAACACCATATATTTT.

At least ten counts were recorded for this clonotype. The rearrangement joins TRBV28 to TRBJ1-1, with unresolved D. The CDR3 covers 14 residues. Germline CDR1 and CDR2: MDHEN and SYDVKM. V gave up 6 bases and J gave up 2 bases, with 13 bases separating them. The CDR3 spells CASRFNSGNTEAFF. Here the CDR3 DNA reads TGTGCCAGCAGATTCAATTCGGGTAACACTGAAGCTTTCTTT.

This clonotype has at least ten counts. V is TRBV7-2 and J is TRBJ1-1; no firm D call. Germline values: CDR1 SGHTA, CDR2 FQGNSA. V was pared by 2 bases and J by 5 bases, with 12 bases between. The CDR3 has 14 residues. The CDR3 region has the DNA TGTGCCAGCAGCTTAAGGACGCTGTCGACTGAAGCTTTCTTT. Translating it yields CASSLRTLSTEAFF. The full variable domain, with the rest looked up from reference TRBV7-2 and TRBJ1-1, is GAGVSQSPSNKVTEKGKDVELRCDPISGHTALYWYRQSLGQGLEFLIYFQGNSAPDKSGLPSDRFSAERTGGSVSTLTIQRTQQEDSAVYLCASSLRTLSTEAFFGQGTRLTVV.